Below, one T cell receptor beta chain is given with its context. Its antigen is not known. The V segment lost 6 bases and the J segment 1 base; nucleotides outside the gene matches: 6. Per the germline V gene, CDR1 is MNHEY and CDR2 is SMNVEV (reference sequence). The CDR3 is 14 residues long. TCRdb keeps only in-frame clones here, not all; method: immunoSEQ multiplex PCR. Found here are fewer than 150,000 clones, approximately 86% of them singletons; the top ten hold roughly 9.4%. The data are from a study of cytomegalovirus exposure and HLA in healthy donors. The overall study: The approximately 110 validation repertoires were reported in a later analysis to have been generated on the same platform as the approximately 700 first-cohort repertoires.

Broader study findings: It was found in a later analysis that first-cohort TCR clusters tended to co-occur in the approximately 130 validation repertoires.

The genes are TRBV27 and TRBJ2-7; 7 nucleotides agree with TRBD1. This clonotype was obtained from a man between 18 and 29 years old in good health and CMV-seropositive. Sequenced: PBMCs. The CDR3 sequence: CASRPGQLSYEQYF. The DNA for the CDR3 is TGTGCCAGCAGGCCGGGACAGCTTTCCTACGAGCAGTACTTC.